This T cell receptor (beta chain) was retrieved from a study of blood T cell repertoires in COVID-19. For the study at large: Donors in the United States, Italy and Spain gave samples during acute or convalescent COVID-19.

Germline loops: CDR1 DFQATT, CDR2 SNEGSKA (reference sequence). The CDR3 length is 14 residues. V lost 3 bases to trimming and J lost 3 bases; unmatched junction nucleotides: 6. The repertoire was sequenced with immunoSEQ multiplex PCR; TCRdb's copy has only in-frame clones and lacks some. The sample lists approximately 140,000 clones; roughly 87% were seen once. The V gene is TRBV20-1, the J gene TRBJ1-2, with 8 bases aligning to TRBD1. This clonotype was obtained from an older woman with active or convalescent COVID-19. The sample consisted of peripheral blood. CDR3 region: CSASLGQGHYGYTF. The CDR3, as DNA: TGCAGTGCTAGTCTAGGACAGGGCCACTATGGCTACACCTTC.